This T cell receptor (beta chain) emerged from a study of TIL therapy for anti-PD-1-resistant metastatic lung cancer. Study-level information: Median tumor PD-L1 proportion score was approximately 5.7%. Half of patients were current or former smokers. Study-level findings and limits: After infusion, TIL clonotypes partly replaced peripheral T cells and declined over months.

Details on this clone: Its antigen remains unidentified.

The libraries were made with immunoSEQ v3. The method was immunoSEQ multiplex PCR; TCRdb's version includes in-frame clones alone and lacks a portion of them. The sample includes about 32,000 clones, around three quarters of them seen just once. This CDR3 has 18 residues. Trimming cost V 2 bases and J 8 bases; bases outside gene matches: 14. Germline V gene lookup returns CDR1 SGHNT and CDR2 YYREEE (reference sequence). Time point described: pre-treatment sample, taken before nivolumab and TIL therapy. Adults with stage 4 NSCLC were enrolled in a phase I trial. This TCR came from a woman between 30 and 85 years old with non-small cell lung cancer. The J gene is TRBJ2-1, the V gene TRBV5-4, with 12 nucleotides matching TRBD2. Sequenced material: blood, taken at baseline. The CDR3 reads CASSLGLAGTDRRYEQFF. CDR3 bases: TGTGCCAGCAGCTTAGGACTAGCGGGAACGGACCGGCGCTATGAGCAGTTCTTC. Supplemented by reference TRBV5-4 and TRBJ2-1, the full variable domain reads ETGVTQSPTHLIKTRGQQVTLRCSSQSGHNTVSWYQQALGQGPQFIFQYYREEENGRGNFPPRFSGLQFPNYSSELNVNALELDDSALYLCASSLGLAGTDRRYEQFFGPGTRLTVL.